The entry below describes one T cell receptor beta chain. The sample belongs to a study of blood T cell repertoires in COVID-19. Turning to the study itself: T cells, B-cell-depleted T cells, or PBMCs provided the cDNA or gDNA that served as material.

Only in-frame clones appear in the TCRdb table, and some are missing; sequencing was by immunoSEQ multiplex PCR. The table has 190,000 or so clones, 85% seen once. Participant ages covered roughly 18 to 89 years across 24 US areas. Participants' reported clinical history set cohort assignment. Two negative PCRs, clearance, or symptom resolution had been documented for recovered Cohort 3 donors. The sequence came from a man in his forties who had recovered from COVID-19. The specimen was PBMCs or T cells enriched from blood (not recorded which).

The CDR3 is CASSTTPTGNGYTF. The DNA of the CDR3 is TGTGCCAGCAGCACAACGCCCACGGGGAATGGCTACACCTTC. The chain is built from TRBV28 and TRBJ1-2; unclear D gene. V lost 6 bases and J 6 bases, leaving 17 bases between the germline ends. The CDR3 sequence is 14 residues long. Germline values: CDR1 MDHEN, CDR2 SYDVKM.